This T cell receptor (beta chain) appears in the sequencing data of a study of Ad26.COV2.S vaccination and SARS-CoV-2 variants. Across the study: Enrolled in COV1001, the donor was in the Ad26.COV2.S trial arm, which received the vaccine. Ad26.COV2.S was injected intramuscularly once or twice, 56 days apart. Study observations and caveats: Spike-specific TCR breadth in vaccine recipients exceeded that seen in placebo recipients.

Documented treatment: roughly 20 received Ad26.COV2.S at low or high dose, single or two shots; 5 received placebo; per-sample allocation not given. Specimen acquisition occurred on day 63 following the initial vaccine or placebo injection. Boston supplied an adult donor aged 18-55 years. CDR1 is LNHNV, CDR2 YYDKDF, per germline (reference sequence). Trimming removed 1 base from V and 0 bases from J, with 9 bases in between. The CDR3 is 15 amino acids. As concerns this clone: Its antigen is still unknown.

Produced via immunoSEQ multiplex PCR; TCRdb's table is partial and in-frame only. The profile covers a few hundred thousand clones, with 87% appearing a single time and approximately 3% taken by the ten largest. This receptor was identified in a person between 18 and 60 years old who received the Ad26.COV2.S COVID-19 vaccine or a placebo. The rearrangement joins TRBV15 to TRBJ1-2; D not resolved. Sequences were derived from peripheral blood, sampled in a trial of Ad26.COV2.S vaccine versus placebo. The CDR3, as DNA: TGTGCCACCAGCAGAGCCCCCAGTCCTAACTATGGCTACACCTTC. It translates to CATSRAPSPNYGYTF.